The T cell receptor beta chain described here comes from a study of blood T cell repertoires in COVID-19. Study background: The samples span acute and convalescent COVID-19 from the United States, Italy and Spain.

Sequencing was performed with immunoSEQ multiplex PCR; in TCRdb, only in-frame clones are kept and a portion is missing. The table lists 200,000 to 250,000 clones, approximately 81% of them singletons. Germline V gene sequence: CDR1 MDHEN, CDR2 SYDVKM. The CDR3 spans 14 residues. V trimming: 5 bases; J trimming: 14 bases; junction bases outside the gene matches: 12. Sequenced material: peripheral blood. The receptor's source is a man aged 30-40 years with active or convalescent COVID-19. This chain links TRBV28 with TRBJ2-1, with 10 positions matching TRBD2. The CDR3: CASSLRTSGREKFF. In DNA, the CDR3 is TGTGCCAGCAGTCTGCGGACTAGCGGTCGAGAAAAGTTCTTC.